Listed here are 29 T cell receptor beta chains from one sample, sequenced in a study of a mutant IDH1 vaccine in newly diagnosed glioma. Produced via immunoSEQ multiplex PCR; TCRdb's table is partial and in-frame only. Here the sample spans some 22,000 clones, roughly nine tenths being singletons. Regarding time point: baseline, week 1 (first vaccination visit). This sample's treatment: pre-vaccination baseline after standard-of-care therapy. The sample consisted of PBMCs, taken from a glioma patient treated with radiotherapy, temozolomide or both. The receptors shown here come from a man younger than 45 with glioma.

The rearrangement links TRBV11-2 to TRBJ2-7; TRBD2 matches at 7 bases. Per the germline V gene, CDR1 is SGHAT and CDR2 is FQNNGV. The CDR3 extends over 15 amino acids. V lost 4 bases, J lost 0 bases, and 6 bases stayed unmatched. The CDR3 is CASSSGPSGSYEQYF. The DNA of the CDR3 is TGTGCCAGCAGCTCTGGGCCTAGCGGCTCCTACGAGCAGTACTTC.

The V and J genes are TRBV12-5 and TRBJ1-1, with D unresolved. CDR3 length: 13 residues. Germline V gives CDR1 LGHNT, CDR2 FRNRAP. Between the trimmed V and J ends, which lost 5 bases and 4 bases, there was a span of 11 bases. The CDR3 coding sequence is TGTGCTAGTGGTCCCCCCTACCTCACTGAAGCTTTCTTT. It yields the protein CASGPPYLTEAFF.

This chain connects TRBV5-1 to TRBJ1-5; D might be TRBD1 (5 bases). Trimming took 4 bases from V and 3 from J, leaving 11 bases between them. CDR3 length: 14 amino acids. Germline V gene sequence: CDR1 SGHRS, CDR2 YFSETQ. As DNA, the CDR3 is TGCGCCAGCAGCCCCTGGGGCTACAATCAGCCCCAGCATTTT. As protein: CASSPWGYNQPQHF.

The rearrangement joins TRBV29-1 to TRBJ2-2; TRBD2 matches at 9 bases. CDR3 length: 14 amino acids. CDR1 is SQVTM, CDR2 ANQGSEA, per germline. Trimming cost V 7 bases and J 6 bases; bases outside gene matches: 9. In DNA form, the CDR3 reads TGCAGCGGCAATAGCGGGAGTCCCGCCGGGGAGCTGTTTTTT. Its protein product is CSGNSGSPAGELFF.

The J gene is TRBJ2-7, the V gene TRBV7-9, with 7 positions matching TRBD1. Germline V gene data show CDR1 as SEHNR and CDR2 as FQNEAQ (reference sequence). The CDR3 has 15 residues. Trimming took 5 bases from V and 2 from J; bases not matched to a gene: 9. DNA for the CDR3: TGTGCCAGCAGCCCAGGGACAGCCCAAGCCTACGAGCAGTACTTC. Translation: CASSPGTAQAYEQYF. Full variable domain (outside the CDR3, taken from reference TRBV7-9 and TRBJ2-7): DTGVSQNPRHKITKRGQNVTFRCDPISEHNRLYWYRQTLGQGPEFLTYFQNEAQLEKSRLLSDRFSAERPKGSFSTLEIQRTEQGDSAMYLCASSPGTAQAYEQYFGPGTRLTVT.

This chain links TRBV27 with TRBJ2-7; TRBD2 might be the D (5 bases). Deletions cut 2 bases from V and 3 bases from J, with 14 bases between. CDR3 size: 15 residues. CDR1 and CDR2 (germline): MNHEY, SMNVEV (reference sequence). CDR3 amino acids: CASSLGWELRYEQYF. DNA of the CDR3: TGTGCCAGCAGTTTAGGTTGGGAGCTCCGCTACGAGCAGTACTTC.

CDR3 sequence reads: CASSEARVSTDTQYF. CDR3 nucleotide sequence: TGTGCCAGCAGTGAGGCGCGGGTTAGCACAGATACGCAGTATTTT. The gene calls are TRBV6-1 and TRBJ2-3; D might be TRBD2 (5 bases). The V gene lost 3 bases and the J gene lost 0 bases, with 10 bases spanning the gap. The CDR3 contains 15 residues. CDR1 and CDR2 (germline): MNHNS, SASEGT.

The V call is TRBV19, the J call TRBJ2-7; TRBD2 matches 12 bases. The CDR3 length is 15 residues. J was trimmed by 4 bases and V by 3 bases; bases with no gene match: 4. Germline-derived CDR1 and CDR2 are LNHDA and SQIVND (reference sequence). The CDR3 loop is CASSILAGGLYEQYF. Written as DNA, the CDR3 is TGTGCCAGTAGTATTCTAGCGGGAGGGCTTTACGAGCAGTACTTC.

The V gene is TRBV7-9, the J gene TRBJ2-7, with TRBD1 matching 8 bases. The CDR3 runs 15 residues. Germline CDR1 is SEHNR and CDR2 is FQNEAQ (reference sequence). The junction had 5 bases not matched to a gene; V was cut back by 4 bases and J by 0 bases. CDR3 coding DNA: TGTGCCAGCAGCTCAGGGGACAGGCCCTCCTACGAGCAGTACTTC. Its translation: CASSSGDRPSYEQYF.

The chain uses TRBV19 and TRBJ2-5; TRBD2 agrees at 9 bases. In germline, CDR1 is LNHDA, CDR2 SQIVND (reference sequence). V was clipped by 3 bases and J by 3 bases; unmatched bases: 11. The CDR3 loop spans 17 amino acids. The CDR3 loop reads CASSMAFSGSGEETQYF. The CDR3 coding sequence is TGTGCCAGTAGTATGGCTTTTAGCGGGAGCGGGGAAGAGACCCAGTACTTC.

This chain joins TRBV12-5 and TRBJ2-2; D is ambiguous. The CDR3 is 12 amino acids. V lost 0 bases and J lost 8, with 4 bases in between. The V gene's germline CDR1 is LGHNT and CDR2 FRNRAP. The DNA of the CDR3 is TGTGCTAGTGGTTTGGTTCCAGGGGAGCTGTTTTTT. This encodes CASGLVPGELFF.

V is TRBV10-1 and J is TRBJ2-7; D is possibly TRBD1 (5 bases). The germline V gene encodes CDR1 WNHNN and CDR2 SYGVQD (reference sequence). The CDR3 extends over 15 amino acids. V lost 0 bases and J 2 bases, leaving 11 bases between the germline ends. The CDR3 spells CASSESGALAYEQYF. CDR3 DNA: TGCGCCAGCAGTGAGTCAGGGGCCCTAGCCTACGAGCAGTACTTC.

The chain uses TRBV18 and TRBJ1-2, with D perhaps matching TRBD1 (5 bases). CDR1 is KGHSH and CDR2 is LQKENI in the germline V gene. V lost 1 base and J 4 bases, leaving 7 bases between the germline ends. The CDR3 is made up of 13 amino acids. CDR3 residues: CASSPRGTYGYTF. The CDR3 nucleotides are TGTGCCAGCTCACCACGAGGGACCTATGGCTACACCTTC.

The V and J genes are TRBV10-2 and TRBJ2-1; the D is unclear. This CDR3 has 11 residues. CDR1 and CDR2 (germline): WSHSY, SAAADI. V gave up 2 bases and J gave up 9 bases, with 5 bases separating them. The CDR3 reads CASSEQTEQFF. The CDR3 DNA reads TGCGCCAGCAGTGAGCAGACTGAGCAGTTCTTC.

The chain uses TRBV7-8 and TRBJ1-1, with D uncertain. Trimming took off 2 bases at V and 0 bases at J, with 10 bases between the two ends. The CDR3 length is 15 residues. CDR1 is SGHVS and CDR2 is FQNEAQ in the germline V gene. CDR3 sequence: CASSLRVTMNTEAFF. In DNA, the CDR3 is TGTGCCAGCAGCTTACGGGTTACGATGAACACTGAAGCTTTCTTT. The full variable domain, rest sourced from reference TRBV7-8 and TRBJ1-1, is GAGVSQSPRYKVAKRGQDVALRCDPISGHVSLFWYQQALGQGPEFLTYFQNEAQLDKSGLPSDRFFAERPEGSVSTLKIQRTQQEDSAVYLCASSLRVTMNTEAFFGQGTRLTVV.

This clone was observed a few times. The V gene is TRBV11-2, the J gene TRBJ1-2; TRBD1 matches 7 bases. Looked up from germline, CDR1 is SGHAT and CDR2 is FQNNGV. V was clipped by 5 bases and J by 8 bases; unmatched bases: 8. The CDR3 consists of 13 residues. CDR3 nucleotide sequence: TGTGCCAGCAGCCCGGGACAGAAGGGCGGCTACACCTTC. Its translation is CASSPGQKGGYTF.

This clone appeared once. This rearrangement joins TRBV5-3 to TRBJ2-1; D possibly corresponds to TRBD2 (6 bases). TRBV5-3 is known as an ORF, though its function is uncertain. V was shortened by 0 bases and J by 8 bases, with 27 bases between the two germline ends. This CDR3 has 19 residues. CDR3 DNA: TGTGCCAGAAGCTTGGGGGGATTAGGAGCGGGTCGACCTTTTTATGAGCAGTTCTTC. It translates to CARSLGGLGAGRPFYEQFF.

Only a few counts were recorded for this clone. The gene calls are TRBV27 and TRBJ2-1, with TRBD2 matching 14 bases. This CDR3 region has 16 residues. V shed 10 bases, J shed 7 bases, and the junction held 12 bases outside the gene matches. Germline CDR1 MNHEY, CDR2 SMNVEV (reference sequence). CDR3 nucleotide sequence: TGTGCCACAAGACTAGCGGGAGGGCCACCTTTAAATGAGCAGTTCTTC. Translation gives CATRLAGGPPLNEQFF.

This chain joins TRBV4-1 and TRBJ1-4; 8 nucleotides match TRBD1. The CDR3 is 14 amino acids. J lost 4 bases, V lost 5 bases, and 3 bases had no gene match. The germline V gene encodes CDR1 MGHRA and CDR2 YSYEKL. The CDR3 protein is CASSAGTGNEKLFF. CDR3 sequence (DNA): TGCGCCAGCAGCGCAGGGACAGGTAATGAAAAACTGTTTTTT.

As concerns this clone: Mismatch with germline at one junction end may stem from a read error. The chain couples TRBV20-1 to TRBJ2-3; D is possibly TRBD2 (6 bases). The CDR3 runs 11 residues. In germline, CDR1 is DFQATT, CDR2 SNEGSKA (reference sequence). CDR3 nucleotides: TGCAGTGCCCGCCGAGCGGGTGGGTTTTTGTTT. Its protein product is CSARRAGGFLF.

The CDR3 DNA reads as TGCGCCAGCAGCTTTGTCAGCGCCAGCTCCTACAATGAGCAGTTCTTC. Translating it yields CASSFVSASSYNEQFF. This rearrangement joins TRBV5-1 to TRBJ2-1; unclear D gene. The germline gives CDR1 SGHRS, CDR2 YFSETQ. The CDR3 runs 16 residues. Trimming shortened V by 2 bases and J by 0 bases, and 12 bases separated the two germline ends.

This chain links TRBV13 with TRBJ2-7; no clear D gene. The V and J ends lost 0 bases and 4 bases respectively, with 7 bases between them. The CDR3 loop spans 13 amino acids. The germline V gene encodes CDR1 PRHDT and CDR2 FYEKMQ (reference sequence). Written as DNA, the CDR3 is TGTGCCAGCAGCTTAGGGTCCCGATACGAGCAGTACTTC. This translates into CASSLGSRYEQYF.

This rearrangement joins TRBV5-1 to TRBJ2-3, with TRBD2 matching 10 bases. V shed 0 bases, J shed 8 bases, and the junction held 12 bases outside the gene matches. The CDR3 length is 17 residues. CDR1 and CDR2 (germline): SGHRS, YFSETQ. In nucleotides, the CDR3 is TGCGCCAGCAGCTTGGATGGGCTAGCGGGAGAGGGAGGTACGCAGTATTTT. Protein: CASSLDGLAGEGGTQYF.

The rearrangement uses TRBV5-1 and TRBJ2-7; the D is unclear. This CDR3 is 13 amino acids long. Germline values: CDR1 SGHRS, CDR2 YFSETQ. The V gene lost 9 bases and the J gene lost 0 bases, with 13 bases spanning the gap. CDR3 sequence: CATRLPSSYEQYF. The CDR3 DNA reads TGCGCCACCAGGCTACCAAGCTCCTACGAGCAGTACTTC.

Concerning this clone: Germline is not matched at one junction end, which may reflect a read error. The chain couples TRBV5-6 to TRBJ2-5; TRBD1 or TRBD2 may be the D gene (6 bases each). Germline V lookup: CDR1 SGHDT, CDR2 YYEEEE. This CDR3 has 13 residues. The CDR3, as DNA: TGTGCCAGCACCTTGGGGGGCGCGGAGACCCAGTACTTC. This gives the protein CASTLGGAETQYF. The full variable domain, with the rest looked up from reference TRBV5-6 and TRBJ2-5, is DAGVTQSPTHLIKTRGQQVTLRCSPKSGHDTVSWYQQALGQGPQFIFQYYEEEERQRGNFPDRFSGHQFPNYSSELNVNALLLGDSALYLCASTLGGAETQYFGPGTRLLVL.

This clone has only one observation. The chain couples TRBV18 to TRBJ1-1, with a tentative D call TRBD1 (5 bases). V shed 2 bases and J shed 2 bases, with 12 bases lying between them. The CDR3 consists of 15 residues. The germline gives CDR1 KGHSH, CDR2 LQKENI. The CDR3 DNA reads as TGTGCCAGCTCACCATCGGGGGGGGATAACACTGAAGCTTTCTTT. This codes for CASSPSGGDNTEAFF.

This clone was counted once. This chain links TRBV10-2 with TRBJ1-1; D not resolved. CDR1 and CDR2 from the germline V gene are WSHSY and SAAADI. Trimming shortened V by 2 bases and J by 7 bases, and 5 bases separated the two germline ends. This CDR3 contains 11 residues. The CDR3 DNA is TGCGCCAGCAGTGAGGCCCATGAAGCTTTCTTT. This sequence encodes CASSEAHEAFF.

The V gene is TRBV7-2, the J gene TRBJ2-3; D is unresolved. V was pared by 1 base and J by 4 bases, with 9 bases between. Germline loops: CDR1 SGHTA, CDR2 FQGNSA. The CDR3 runs to 14 residues. The DNA for the CDR3 is TGTGCCAGCAGCTTAGATACGGGTGCAGATACGCAGTATTTT. Translated: CASSLDTGADTQYF.

The V gene is TRBV5-1, the J gene TRBJ1-2; D not certain. Trimming pared 0 bases from V and 4 bases from J, leaving 7 bases between. Germline V lookup: CDR1 SGHRS, CDR2 YFSETQ. This CDR3 region has 13 residues. CDR3 DNA: TGCGCCAGCAGCTTGGATACCTCCTATGGCTACACCTTC. This encodes CASSLDTSYGYTF.